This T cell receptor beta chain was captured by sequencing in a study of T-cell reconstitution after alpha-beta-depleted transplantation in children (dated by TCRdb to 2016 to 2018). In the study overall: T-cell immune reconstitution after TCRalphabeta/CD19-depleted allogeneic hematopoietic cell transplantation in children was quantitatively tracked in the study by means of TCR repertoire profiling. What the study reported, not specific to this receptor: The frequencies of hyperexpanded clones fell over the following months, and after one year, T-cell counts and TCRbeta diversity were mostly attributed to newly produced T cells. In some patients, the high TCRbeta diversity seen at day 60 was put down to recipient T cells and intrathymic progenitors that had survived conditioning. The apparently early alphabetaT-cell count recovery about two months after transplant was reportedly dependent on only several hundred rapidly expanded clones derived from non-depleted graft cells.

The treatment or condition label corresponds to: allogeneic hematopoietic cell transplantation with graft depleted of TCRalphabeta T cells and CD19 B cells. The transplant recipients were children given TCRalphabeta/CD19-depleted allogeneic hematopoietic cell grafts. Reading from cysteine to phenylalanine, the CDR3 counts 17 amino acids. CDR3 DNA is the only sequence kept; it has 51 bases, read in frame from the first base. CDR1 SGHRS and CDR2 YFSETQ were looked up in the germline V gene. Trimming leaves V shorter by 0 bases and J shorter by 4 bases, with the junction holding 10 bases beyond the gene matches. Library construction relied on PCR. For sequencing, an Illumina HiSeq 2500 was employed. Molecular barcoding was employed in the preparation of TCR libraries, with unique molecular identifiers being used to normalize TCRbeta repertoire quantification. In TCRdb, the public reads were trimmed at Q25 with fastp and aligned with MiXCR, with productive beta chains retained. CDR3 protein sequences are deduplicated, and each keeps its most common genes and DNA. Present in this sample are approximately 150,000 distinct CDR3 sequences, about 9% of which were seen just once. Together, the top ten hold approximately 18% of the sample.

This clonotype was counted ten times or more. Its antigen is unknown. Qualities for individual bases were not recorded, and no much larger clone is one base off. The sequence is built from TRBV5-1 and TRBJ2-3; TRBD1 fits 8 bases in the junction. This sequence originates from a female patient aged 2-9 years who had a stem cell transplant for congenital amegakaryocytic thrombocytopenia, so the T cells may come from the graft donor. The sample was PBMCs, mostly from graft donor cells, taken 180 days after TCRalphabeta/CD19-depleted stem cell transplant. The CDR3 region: CASSLEGTRQGSDTQYF. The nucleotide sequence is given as TGCGCCAGCAGCTTGGAAGGGACAAGACAGGGGTCAGATACGCAGTATTTT. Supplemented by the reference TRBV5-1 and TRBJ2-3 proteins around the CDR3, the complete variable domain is KAGVTQTPRYLIKTRGQQVTLSCSPISGHRSVSWYQQTPGQGLQFLFEYFSETQRNKGNFPGRFSGRQFSNSRSEMNVSTLELGDSALYLCASSLEGTRQGSDTQYFGPGTRLTVL.